This entry concerns a single T cell receptor beta chain. What it binds is not known. TCRdb passed the RT-PCR reads through MiXCR, listing each CDR3 protein once. The sample gives about 520,000 distinct CDR3 sequences, approximately 24% of which show up once; around 1.8% is in the top ten. The record originates from a study of response to subunit inactivated influenza vaccine. The germline V gene has CDR1 SGHTA and CDR2 FQGNSA. Trimming removed 4 bases from V and 4 bases from J, with 8 bases in between. The CDR3 contains 13 residues. The study, taken as a whole, reports: It was suggested by the authors that few new T cells are recruited by each seasonal influenza vaccination.

The sequences come from CD4+ T cells sorted from PBMCs, collected more than 4 days after vaccination. V usage is TRBV7-2 and J usage is TRBJ2-1; D is uncertain. This clonotype was sampled from a man between 45 and 60 years old who received an inactivated influenza vaccine. Here the CDR3 DNA reads TGTGCCAGCAGCTCCCGTAATTACAATGAGCAGTTCTTC. Amino acids: CASSSRNYNEQFF.